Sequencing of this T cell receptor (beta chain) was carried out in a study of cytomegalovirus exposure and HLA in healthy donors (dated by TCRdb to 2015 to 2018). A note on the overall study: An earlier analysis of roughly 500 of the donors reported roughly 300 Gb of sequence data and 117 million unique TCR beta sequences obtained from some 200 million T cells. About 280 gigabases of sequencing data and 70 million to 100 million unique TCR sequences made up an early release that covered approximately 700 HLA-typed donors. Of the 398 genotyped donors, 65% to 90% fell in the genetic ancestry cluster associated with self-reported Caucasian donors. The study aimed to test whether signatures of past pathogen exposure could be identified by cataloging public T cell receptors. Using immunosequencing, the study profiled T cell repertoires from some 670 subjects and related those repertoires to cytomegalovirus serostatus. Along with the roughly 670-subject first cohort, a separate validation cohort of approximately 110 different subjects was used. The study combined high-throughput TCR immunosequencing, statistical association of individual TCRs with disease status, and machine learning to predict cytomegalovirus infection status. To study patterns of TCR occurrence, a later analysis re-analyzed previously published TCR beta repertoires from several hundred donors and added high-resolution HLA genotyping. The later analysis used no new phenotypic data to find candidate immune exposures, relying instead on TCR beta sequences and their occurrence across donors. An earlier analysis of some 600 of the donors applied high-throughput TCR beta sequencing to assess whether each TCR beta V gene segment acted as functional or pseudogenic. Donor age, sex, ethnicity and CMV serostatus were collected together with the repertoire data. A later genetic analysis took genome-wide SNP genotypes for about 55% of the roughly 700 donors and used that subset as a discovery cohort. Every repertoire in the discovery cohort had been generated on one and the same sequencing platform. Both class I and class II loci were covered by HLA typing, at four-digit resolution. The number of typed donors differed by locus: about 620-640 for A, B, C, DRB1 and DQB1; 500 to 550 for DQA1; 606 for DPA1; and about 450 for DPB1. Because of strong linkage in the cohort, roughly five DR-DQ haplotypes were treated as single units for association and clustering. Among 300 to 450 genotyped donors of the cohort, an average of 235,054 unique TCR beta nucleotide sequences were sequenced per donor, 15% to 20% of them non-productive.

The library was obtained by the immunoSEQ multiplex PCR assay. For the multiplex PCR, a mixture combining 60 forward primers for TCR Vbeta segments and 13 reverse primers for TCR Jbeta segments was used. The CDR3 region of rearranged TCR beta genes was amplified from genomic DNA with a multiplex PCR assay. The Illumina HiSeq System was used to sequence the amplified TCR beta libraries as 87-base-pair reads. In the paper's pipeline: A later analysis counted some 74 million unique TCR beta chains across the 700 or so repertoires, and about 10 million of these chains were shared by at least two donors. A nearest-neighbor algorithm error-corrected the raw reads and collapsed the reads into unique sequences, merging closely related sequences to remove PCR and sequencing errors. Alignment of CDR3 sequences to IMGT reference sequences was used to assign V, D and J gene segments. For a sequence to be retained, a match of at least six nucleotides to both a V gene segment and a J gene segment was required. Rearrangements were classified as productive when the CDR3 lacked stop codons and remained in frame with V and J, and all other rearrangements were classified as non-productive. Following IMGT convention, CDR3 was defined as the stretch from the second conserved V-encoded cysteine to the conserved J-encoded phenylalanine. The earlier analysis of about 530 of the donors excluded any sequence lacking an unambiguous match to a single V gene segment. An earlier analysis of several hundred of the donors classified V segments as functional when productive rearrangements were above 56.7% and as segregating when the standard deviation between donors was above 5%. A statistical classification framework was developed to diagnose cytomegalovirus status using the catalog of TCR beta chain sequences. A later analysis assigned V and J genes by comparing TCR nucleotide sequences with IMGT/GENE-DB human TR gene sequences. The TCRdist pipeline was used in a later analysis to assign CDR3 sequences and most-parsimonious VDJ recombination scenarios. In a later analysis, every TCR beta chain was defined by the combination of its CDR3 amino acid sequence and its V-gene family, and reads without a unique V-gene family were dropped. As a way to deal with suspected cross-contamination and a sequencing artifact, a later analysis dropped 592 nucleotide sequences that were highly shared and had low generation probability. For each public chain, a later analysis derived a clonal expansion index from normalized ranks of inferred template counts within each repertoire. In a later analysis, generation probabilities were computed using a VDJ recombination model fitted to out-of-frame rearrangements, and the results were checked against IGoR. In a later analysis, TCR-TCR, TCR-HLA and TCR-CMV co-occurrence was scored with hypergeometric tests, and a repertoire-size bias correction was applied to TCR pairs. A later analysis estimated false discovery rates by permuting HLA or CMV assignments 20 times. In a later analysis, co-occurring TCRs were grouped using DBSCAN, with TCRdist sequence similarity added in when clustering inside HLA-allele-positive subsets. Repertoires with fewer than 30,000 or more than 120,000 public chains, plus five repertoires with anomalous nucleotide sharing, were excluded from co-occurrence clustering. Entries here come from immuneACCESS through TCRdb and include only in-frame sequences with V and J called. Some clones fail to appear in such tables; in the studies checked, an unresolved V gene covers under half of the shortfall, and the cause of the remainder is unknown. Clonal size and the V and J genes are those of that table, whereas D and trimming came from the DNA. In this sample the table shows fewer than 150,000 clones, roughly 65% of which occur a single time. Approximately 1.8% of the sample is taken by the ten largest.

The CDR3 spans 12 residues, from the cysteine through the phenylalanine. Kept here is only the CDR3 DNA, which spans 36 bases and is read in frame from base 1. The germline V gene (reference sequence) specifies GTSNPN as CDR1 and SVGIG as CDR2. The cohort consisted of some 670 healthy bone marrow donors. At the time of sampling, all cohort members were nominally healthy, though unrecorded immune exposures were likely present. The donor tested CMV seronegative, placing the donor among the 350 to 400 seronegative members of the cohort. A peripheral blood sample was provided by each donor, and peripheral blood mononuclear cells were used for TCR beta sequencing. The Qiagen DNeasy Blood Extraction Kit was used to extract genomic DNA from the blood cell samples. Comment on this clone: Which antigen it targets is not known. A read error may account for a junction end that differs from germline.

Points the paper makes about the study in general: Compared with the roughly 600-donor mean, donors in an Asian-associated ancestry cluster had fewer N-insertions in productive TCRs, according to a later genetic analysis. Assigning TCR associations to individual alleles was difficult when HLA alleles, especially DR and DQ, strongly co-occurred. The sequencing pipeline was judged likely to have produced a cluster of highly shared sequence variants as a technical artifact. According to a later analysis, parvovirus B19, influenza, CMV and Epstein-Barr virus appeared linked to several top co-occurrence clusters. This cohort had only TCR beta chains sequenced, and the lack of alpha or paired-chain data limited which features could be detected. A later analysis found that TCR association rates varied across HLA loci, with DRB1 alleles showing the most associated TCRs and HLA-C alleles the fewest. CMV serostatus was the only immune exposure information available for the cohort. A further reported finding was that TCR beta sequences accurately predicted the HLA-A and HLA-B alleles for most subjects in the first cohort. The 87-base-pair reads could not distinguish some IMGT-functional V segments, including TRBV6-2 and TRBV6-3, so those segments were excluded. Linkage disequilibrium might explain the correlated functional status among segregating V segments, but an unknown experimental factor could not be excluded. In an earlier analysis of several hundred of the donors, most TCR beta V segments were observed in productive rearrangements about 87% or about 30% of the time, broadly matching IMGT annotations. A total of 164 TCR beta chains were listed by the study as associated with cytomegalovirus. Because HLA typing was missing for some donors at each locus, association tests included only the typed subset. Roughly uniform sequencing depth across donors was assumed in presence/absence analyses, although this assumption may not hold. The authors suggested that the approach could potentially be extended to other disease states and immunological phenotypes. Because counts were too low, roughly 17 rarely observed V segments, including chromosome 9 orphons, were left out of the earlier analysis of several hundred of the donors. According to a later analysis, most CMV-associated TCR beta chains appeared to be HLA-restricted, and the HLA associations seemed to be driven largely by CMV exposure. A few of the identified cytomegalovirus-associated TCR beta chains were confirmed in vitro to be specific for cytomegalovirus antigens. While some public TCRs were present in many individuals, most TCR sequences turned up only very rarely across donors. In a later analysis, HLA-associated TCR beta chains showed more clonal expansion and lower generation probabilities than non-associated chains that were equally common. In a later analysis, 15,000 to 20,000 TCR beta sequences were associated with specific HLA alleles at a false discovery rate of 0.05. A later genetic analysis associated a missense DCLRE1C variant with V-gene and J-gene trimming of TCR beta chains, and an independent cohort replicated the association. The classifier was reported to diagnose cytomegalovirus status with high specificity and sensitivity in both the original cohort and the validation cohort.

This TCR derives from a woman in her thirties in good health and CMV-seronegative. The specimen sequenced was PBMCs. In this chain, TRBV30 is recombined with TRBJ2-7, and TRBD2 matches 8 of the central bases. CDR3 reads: CAWRASGTSVFF. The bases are TGTGCCTGGAGGGCCTCCGGGACTAGTGTATTCTTC. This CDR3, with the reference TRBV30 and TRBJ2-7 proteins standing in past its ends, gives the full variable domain SQTIHQWPATLVQPVGSPLSLECTVEGTSNPNLYWYRQAAGRGLQLLFYSVGIGQISSEVPQNLSASRPQDRQFILSSKKLLLSDSGFYLCAWRASGTSVFFGPGTRLTVT.